This entry describes one TCR beta chain. This clone was observed a single time. Its antigen specificity is not known. Base qualities were left out, and no much larger clone turns up one base away. TCRbeta CDR3 regions were amplified from genomic DNA using the immunoSEQ Assay, a bias-controlled multiplex PCR. Concerning the study's data processing: The number of nucleated cells in each sample was estimated from the amplification of reference gene primers within the assay. Sequence reads were collapsed and filtered to measure the absolute abundance of every unique TCRbeta CDR3 rearrangement. For each sample, productive Simpson clonality was calculated as the square root of Simpson's diversity index over productive rearrangements. Held by TCRdb, this immuneACCESS table contains in-frame sequences only and omits some clones. Under half of the omission traces to an unresolved V gene where checked; the cause of the rest is unknown. The DNA was the basis for D and trimming; V, J and clone size are from that table. Within this sample are 150,000 to 200,000 clones, with about 88% of them counted one time only. The ten largest make up 20% to 25% of the sample.

CDR1 is given as SGHTA and CDR2 as FQGNSA, both from the germline V gene. The CDR3 has 13 amino acids, counting the end cysteine and phenylalanine. Only the CDR3 portion is preserved as DNA: 39 bases, with reading frame beginning at the first base. This sample was included in a study of blood T cell repertoires in COVID-19 (TCRdb year 2020). For context, the study as a whole: Recovered participants in ImmuneRACE Cohort 3 were defined by two consecutive negative NP/OP PCR tests, clearance by a healthcare professional, or resolution of symptoms. The collaborator samples originated in the United States, Italy and Spain and spanned the acute and convalescent phases of COVID-19. The prospective study material was composed of cDNA or gDNA derived from T cells, B-cell-depleted T cells, or PBMCs. Deeply sampled blood TCRbeta repertoires from subjects exposed to, actively infected with, or recovered from COVID-19 were included in the dataset. A freely available public database, intended as a resource for researchers studying the immune response to SARS-CoV-2, is where the repertoires were released. Samples came from the ongoing ImmuneRACE study (first 160 participants) plus 1,254 subjects from 6 global collaborators. Sample metadata almost always included a de-identified subject ID, COVID-19 status, age in years and sex. Where HLA class I and class II types were available, the types were taken from metadata supplied by the sample provider, not from assay-based typing.

Participants in the prospective study were aged about 18 to 90 years, lived in 24 United States geographic areas, and enrolled through a virtual design. Cohort assignment in the prospective study relied on participant-reported clinical history from a screening survey and a study questionnaire. Each participant in the prospective study had whole blood, serum and a nasopharyngeal or oropharyngeal swab collected by mobile phlebotomists. Additional blood draws and questionnaires over an approximately 2-month period could optionally be provided by prospective study participants. Before DNA extraction, prospective study blood samples were shipped either frozen or at room temperature. Beyond this particular receptor, the publication reports: The quantity of clinical and demographic metadata differed by source and by participant and was supplied without curation.

The sample taken for sequencing was PBMCs or T cells enriched from blood (not recorded which). The TCR comes from a woman aged 40 to 55 in a cohort exposed to, infected with or recovered from COVID-19 (not recorded which). The chain is assembled from TRBV7-2 and TRBJ2-1; 9 central bases correspond to TRBD1. The base sequence is TGTGTTTTAACAGGGGGCGCAGGTAATGAGCAGTTCTTC. Its translation reads: CVLTGGAGNEQFF.